These T cell receptor beta chains were read from a single sample in a study of CD8 T cells in Susac syndrome. TCRdb re-called the immunoSEQ multiplex PCR reads through MiXCR, storing one row per CDR3 protein. Of about 240,000 distinct CDR3 sequences listed, 90% to 96% are singletons. Sequencing was performed on CD4+ T cells from PBMCs. The receptors stem from a human donor with Susac syndrome. The CDR3 runs from the conserved cysteine through the conserved F or W. The D gene is left open where the match is weak. Clone size is given for some rows only: seen once, a few or many times, or a class if the clone is expanded.

abundance | j_gene | d_gene | len | v_gene | CDR3nt | CDR3aa
NA | TRBJ1-4 | NA | 16 | TRBV29-1 | TGCAGCGTTGAAGTCGGGGTCAGAGGCTACAATGAAAAACTGTTTTTT | CSVEVGVRGYNEKLFF
NA | TRBJ1-2 | TRBD1 | 16 | TRBV4-1 | TGCGCCAGCAGCCAAACCCCCCAGGGGGAGAACTATGGCTACACCTTC | CASSQTPQGENYGYTF
few | TRBJ2-2 | NA | 14 | TRBV7-3 | TGTGCCAGCACCCCCCAGGGAAACACCGGGGAGCTGTTTTTT | CASTPQGNTGELFF
NA | TRBJ2-3 | TRBD2 | 16 | TRBV7-2 | TGTGCCAGCAGCTTAGTTTCCGGGAGGCGCACAGATACGCAGTATTTT | CASSLVSGRRTDTQYF
NA | TRBJ2-4 | NA | 12 | TRBV5-6 | TGTGCCAGCAGCTCAACAGGGCTAATTCAGTACTTC | CASSSTGLIQYF
once | TRBJ2-7 | NA | 15 | TRBV18 | TGTGCCAGCTCACCAGTTGTTAGGGAGTCCTACGAGCAGTACTTC | CASSPVVRESYEQYF
NA | TRBJ1-2 | NA | 10 | TRBV12-3/TRBV12-4 | TGTGCCAGCAGTTTATCTGGCTACACCTTC | CASSLSGYTF
once | TRBJ2-3 | NA | 12 | TRBV19 | TGTGCCAGTACCTCTCGGGCATCCACGCAGTATTTT | CASTSRASTQYF
NA | TRBJ2-1 | NA | 12 | TRBV29-1 | TGCAGCGTTGAAAGGGACTACAATGAGCAGTTCTTC | CSVERDYNEQFF
NA | TRBJ1-1 | NA | 11 | TRBV12-3/TRBV12-4 | TGTGCCAGCAGCAGACAGGCTGAAGCTTTCTTT | CASSRQAEAFF
NA | TRBJ1-3 | NA | 15 | TRBV7-3 | TGTGCCAGCAGCCCGACGGGCCGGGCTGGAAACACCATATATTTT | CASSPTGRAGNTIYF
once | TRBJ2-1 | NA | 14 | TRBV7-9 | TGTGCCAGCTCGCGGGTCGCGTCCTACAATGAGCAGTTCTTC | CASSRVASYNEQFF
NA | TRBJ2-3 | NA | 14 | TRBV20-1 | TGCAGTGCTAGAACACCAGGGGAGGCAGATACGCAGTATTTT | CSARTPGEADTQYF
NA | TRBJ1-1 | NA | 15 | TRBV4-1 | TGCGCCAGCAGCCAAGATTCTCGTATGAACACTGAAGCTTTCTTT | CASSQDSRMNTEAFF
NA | TRBJ1-1 | NA | 15 | TRBV28 | TGTGCCAGCAGTTTCAGGAGGGGGATTCAGGCTGAAGCTTTCTTT | CASSFRRGIQAEAFF
NA | TRBJ2-1 | NA | 15 | TRBV29-1 | TGCAGCGTTGAGGCAAAAGGGACGGTCTTGGGCGAGCAGTTCTTC | CSVEAKGTVLGEQFF
NA | TRBJ2-5 | TRBD2 | 16 | TRBV2 | TGTGCCAGCAGTGGAACTAGCGGGAGTCGGCAAGAGACCCAGTACTTC | CASSGTSGSRQETQYF
NA | TRBJ2-1 | TRBD2 | 15 | TRBV18 | TGTGCCAGCTCACCAGTAGCGGGAATCCACAATGAGCAGTTCTTC | CASSPVAGIHNEQFF
once | TRBJ2-3 | NA | 9 | TRBV2 | TGTGCCAGCAGTGAGCTCGCGTATTTT | CASSELAYF
NA | TRBJ1-6 | NA | 13 | TRBV3-1 | TGTGCCAGCAGCCAAGTGGGTGATTCACCCCTCCACTTT | CASSQVGDSPLHF
once | TRBJ1-5 | NA | 15 | TRBV12-5 | TGTGCTAGTGGTTTGGTATCCAGGGGCAATCAGCCCCAGCATTTT | CASGLVSRGNQPQHF
NA | TRBJ1-5 | TRBD1 | 13 | TRBV28 | TGTGCCAGCAGTGATGACAGGGGGCGCGATCCGCATTTT | CASSDDRGRDPHF
NA | TRBJ2-3 | TRBD1 | 15 | TRBV12-3/TRBV12-4 | TGTGCCAGCATCAAATCAGGACAGGGGTTTGATACGCAGTATTTT | CASIKSGQGFDTQYF
NA | TRBJ1-1 | NA | 14 | TRBV5-4 | TGTGCCAGCAGCTTGCAGGCAATGAACACTGAAGCTTTCTTT | CASSLQAMNTEAFF
once | TRBJ2-1 | NA | 13 | TRBV5-4 | TGTGCCAGCAGCTTGACGTCTCACAGGGAGCAGTTCTTC | CASSLTSHREQFF
few | TRBJ2-3 | TRBD2 | 12 | TRBV14 | TGTGCCAGCGGCGGGGGGACAGATACGCAGTATTTT | CASGGGTDTQYF
NA | TRBJ2-5 | NA | 13 | TRBV12-3/TRBV12-4 | TGTGCCAGCAGTCCCGATGCATGGGTGACCCAGTACTTC | CASSPDAWVTQYF
NA | TRBJ2-5 | TRBD1 | 19 | TRBV14 | TGTGCCAGCAGCCAGCCGCCGAGGACAGGGCCCAGCTTACAAGAGACCCAGTACTTC | CASSQPPRTGPSLQETQYF
NA | TRBJ2-7 | TRBD2 | 15 | TRBV9 | TGTGCCAGCAGCGTAGGGAGCGGGAGGGCCGGCGAGCAGTACTTC | CASSVGSGRAGEQYF
NA | TRBJ2-1 | TRBD2 | 14 | TRBV6-2/TRBV6-3 | TGTGCCAGCAGTTACGGATTAGCGGGAGGTGAGCAGTTCTTC | CASSYGLAGGEQFF
NA | TRBJ2-7 | NA | 13 | TRBV25-1 | TGTGCCAGCAGTGAAAAGGGGATATACGAGCAGTACTTC | CASSEKGIYEQYF
NA | TRBJ2-7 | NA | 13 | TRBV6-5 | TGTGCCAGCAGTTACTCCAGATCCTACGAGCAGTACTTC | CASSYSRSYEQYF
NA | TRBJ2-1 | NA | 18 | TRBV29-1 | TGCAGCGTTGAAGTCTCCATCGACAGGTCTAGCTCCTACAATGAGCAGTTCTTC | CSVEVSIDRSSSYNEQFF
NA | TRBJ1-1 | NA | 14 | TRBV18 | TGTGCCAGCCGGGCCGTGGTGGGGACGGCTGAAGCTTTCTTT | CASRAVVGTAEAFF
NA | TRBJ2-7 | TRBD1 | 16 | TRBV7-6 | TGTGCCAGCAGCCCGAGGCGGACAGGGGGAGGGTACGAGCAGTACTTC | CASSPRRTGGGYEQYF
NA | TRBJ2-7 | NA | 13 | TRBV29-1 | TGCAGCGTTGAATACCGGGGCACGCACGAGCAGTACTTC | CSVEYRGTHEQYF
NA | TRBJ2-3 | TRBD2 | 14 | TRBV12-3/TRBV12-4 | TGTGCCAGCAGTAGCGGGAGTGTAGCTGATACGCAGTATTTT | CASSSGSVADTQYF
NA | TRBJ1-5 | NA | 15 | TRBV2 | TGTGCCAGCAGTGACTTGGGCAGGTTTAATCAGCCCCAGCATTTT | CASSDLGRFNQPQHF
NA | TRBJ1-1 | NA | 15 | TRBV12-3/TRBV12-4 | TGTGCCAGCAGTTTTAGAAGAGAAATGAACACTGAAGCTTTCTTT | CASSFRREMNTEAFF
NA | TRBJ2-3 | NA | 16 | TRBV14 | TGTGCCAGCAGCCAAGACCTTAGGAGGAGACCAGATACGCAGTATTTT | CASSQDLRRRPDTQYF
NA | TRBJ1-1 | TRBD1 | 13 | TRBV30 | TGTGCCTGGAGTATGGACAGGGGGCCTGAAGCTTTCTTT | CAWSMDRGPEAFF
NA | TRBJ2-7 | NA | 14 | TRBV7-6 | TGTGCCAGCAGCTTAGATCCAGGGGTCTACGAGCAGTACTTC | CASSLDPGVYEQYF
NA | TRBJ2-5 | TRBD2 | 14 | TRBV20-1 | TGCAGTGCTAGCCCCACCGGCGGGAGGGAGACCCAGTACTTC | CSASPTGGRETQYF